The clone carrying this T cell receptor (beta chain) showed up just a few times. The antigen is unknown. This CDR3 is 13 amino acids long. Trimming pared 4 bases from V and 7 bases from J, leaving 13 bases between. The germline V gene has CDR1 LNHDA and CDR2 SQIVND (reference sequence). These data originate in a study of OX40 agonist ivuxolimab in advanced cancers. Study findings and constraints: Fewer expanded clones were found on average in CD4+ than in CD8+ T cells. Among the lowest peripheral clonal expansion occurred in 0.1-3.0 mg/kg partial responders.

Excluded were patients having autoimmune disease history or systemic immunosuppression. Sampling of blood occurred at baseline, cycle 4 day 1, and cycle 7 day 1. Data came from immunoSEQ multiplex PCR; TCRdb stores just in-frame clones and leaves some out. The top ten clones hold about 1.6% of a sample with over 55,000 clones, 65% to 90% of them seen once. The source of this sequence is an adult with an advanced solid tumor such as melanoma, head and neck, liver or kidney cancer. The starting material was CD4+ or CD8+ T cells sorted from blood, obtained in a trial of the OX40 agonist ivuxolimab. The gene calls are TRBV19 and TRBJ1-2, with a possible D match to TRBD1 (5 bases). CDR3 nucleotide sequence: TGTGCCAGTAGTACAGGGAGAGAAGGTGGCTACACCTTC. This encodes CASSTGREGGYTF.